Detailed here is one T cell receptor beta chain. The sample carries other DNA sequences with the same CDR3. The source of the sample is a study of blood T cell repertoires in COVID-19. About the research overall: PBMCs, B-cell-depleted T cells, or T cells were the source of the cDNA or gDNA that made up the material.

As processed by the authors: Reference gene primer amplification gave nucleated cell count estimates. Sequencing was performed with immunoSEQ multiplex PCR; in TCRdb, only in-frame clones are kept and a portion is missing. D and trimming were read from the DNA, whereas the V and J calls and clone size are those reported in that table. The data show 150,000 to 200,000 clones, 75% to 80% seen once. The CDR3 totals 14 residues. Deletions cut 3 bases from V and 4 bases from J, with 9 bases between. CDR1 and CDR2 (germline): MNHEY, SMNVEV (reference sequence). J is TRBJ1-4 and V is TRBV27; no reliable D call. The source is a woman in her sixties or seventies with acute or convalescent COVID-19. The sequenced sample was peripheral blood. CDR3 nucleotides: TGTGCCAGCAGTTTTAGACGGGGTAATGAAAAACTGTTTTTT. As protein: CASSFRRGNEKLFF.